This TCR beta chain is from a study of blood T cell repertoires in COVID-19. About the research overall: Samples representing acute and convalescent COVID-19 were sourced from the United States, Italy and Spain. Nucleic acid was either cDNA or gDNA, and it came from T cells, B-cell-depleted T cells, or PBMCs.

As processed by the authors: Quantification of nucleated cells was approximated via reference gene primer amplification. Libraries were prepared by immunoSEQ multiplex PCR; TCRdb keeps only in-frame clonotypes and omits some of them. V and J calls plus clone size are reproduced from that table; the DNA served to infer D and trimming. This table has 95,000 to 150,000 clones, 80% to 90% appearing once. V gave up 0 bases and J gave up 5 bases, with 4 bases separating them. This CDR3 contains 13 residues. Germline CDR1 and CDR2: MNHEY and SMNVEV (reference sequence). The sample was peripheral blood. The chain uses TRBV27 and TRBJ2-2; D call uncertain. The sequence was collected from a woman between 45 and 60 years old with active or convalescent COVID-19. CDR3 protein: CASSLSQTGELFF. The CDR3 nucleotides read TGTGCCAGCAGTTTATCCCAGACCGGGGAGCTGTTTTTT.